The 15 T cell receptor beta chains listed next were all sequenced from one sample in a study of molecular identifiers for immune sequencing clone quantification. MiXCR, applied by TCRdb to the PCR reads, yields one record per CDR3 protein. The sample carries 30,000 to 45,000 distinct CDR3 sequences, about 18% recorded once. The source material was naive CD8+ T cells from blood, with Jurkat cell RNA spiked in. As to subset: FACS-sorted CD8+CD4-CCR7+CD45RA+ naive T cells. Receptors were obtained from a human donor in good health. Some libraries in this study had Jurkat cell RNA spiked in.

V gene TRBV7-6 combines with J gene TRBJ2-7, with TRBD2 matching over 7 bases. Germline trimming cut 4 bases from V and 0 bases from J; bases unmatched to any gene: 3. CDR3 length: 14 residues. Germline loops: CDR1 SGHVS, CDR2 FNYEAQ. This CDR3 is CASSYSGSSYEQYF. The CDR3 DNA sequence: TGTGCCAGCAGCTATAGCGGGTCCTCCTACGAGCAGTACTTC.

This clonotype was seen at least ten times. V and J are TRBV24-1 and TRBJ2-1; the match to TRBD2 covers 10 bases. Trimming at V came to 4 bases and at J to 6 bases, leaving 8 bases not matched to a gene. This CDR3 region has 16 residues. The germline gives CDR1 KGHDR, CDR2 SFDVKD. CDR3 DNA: TGTGCCACCAGTGACCGAGCGGGAGGGCCGGTCAATGAGCAGTTCTTC. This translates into CATSDRAGGPVNEQFF.

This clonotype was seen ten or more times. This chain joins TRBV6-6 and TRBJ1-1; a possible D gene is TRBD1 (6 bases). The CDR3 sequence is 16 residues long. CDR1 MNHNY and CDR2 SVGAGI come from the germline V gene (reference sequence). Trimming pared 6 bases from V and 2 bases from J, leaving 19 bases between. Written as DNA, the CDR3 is TGTGCCAGCAGCATGACTGGGGGCGTGCGAAACACTGAAGCTTTCTTT. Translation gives CASSMTGGVRNTEAFF.

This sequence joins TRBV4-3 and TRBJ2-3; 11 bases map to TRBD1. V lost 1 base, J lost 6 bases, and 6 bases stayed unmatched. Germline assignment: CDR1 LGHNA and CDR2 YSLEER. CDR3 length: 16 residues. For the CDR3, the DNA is TGCGCCAGCAGCCAAGTGTGGACAGGGGGCCTCGATACGCAGTATTTT. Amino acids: CASSQVWTGGLDTQYF.

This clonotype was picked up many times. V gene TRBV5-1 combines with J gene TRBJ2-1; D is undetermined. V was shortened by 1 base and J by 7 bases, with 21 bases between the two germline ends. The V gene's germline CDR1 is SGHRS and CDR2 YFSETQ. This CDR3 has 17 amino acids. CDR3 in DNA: TGCGCCAGCAGCTTGCCCCGGAGAACCGAGGTAGTTAATGAGCAGTTCTTC. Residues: CASSLPRRTEVVNEQFF.

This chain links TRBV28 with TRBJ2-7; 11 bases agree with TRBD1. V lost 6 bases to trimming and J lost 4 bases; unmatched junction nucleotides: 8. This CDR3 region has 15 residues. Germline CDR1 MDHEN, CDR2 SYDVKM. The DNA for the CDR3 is TGTGCCAGCAGCCCGACCGGGACAGGGGGATACGAGCAGTACTTC. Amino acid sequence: CASSPTGTGGYEQYF.

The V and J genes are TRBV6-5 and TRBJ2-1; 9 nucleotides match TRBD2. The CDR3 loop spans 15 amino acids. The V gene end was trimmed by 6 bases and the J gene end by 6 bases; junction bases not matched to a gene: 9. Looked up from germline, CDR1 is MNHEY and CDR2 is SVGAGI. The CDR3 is CASRHGLATFNEQFF. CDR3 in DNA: TGTGCCAGCAGACACGGACTAGCGACTTTCAATGAGCAGTTCTTC.

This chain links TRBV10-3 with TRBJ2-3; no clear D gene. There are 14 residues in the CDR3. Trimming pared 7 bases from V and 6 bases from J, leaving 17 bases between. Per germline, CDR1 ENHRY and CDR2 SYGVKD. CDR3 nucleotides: TGTGCCATCAACGAAGCCACTCTGACGGATACGCAGTATTTT. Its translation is CAINEATLTDTQYF.

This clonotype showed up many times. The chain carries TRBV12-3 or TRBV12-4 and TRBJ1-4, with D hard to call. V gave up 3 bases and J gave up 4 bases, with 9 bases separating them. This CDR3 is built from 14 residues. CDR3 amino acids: CASSFVGSNEKLFF. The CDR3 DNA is TGTGCCAGCAGTTTCGTCGGCAGTAATGAAAAACTGTTTTTT.

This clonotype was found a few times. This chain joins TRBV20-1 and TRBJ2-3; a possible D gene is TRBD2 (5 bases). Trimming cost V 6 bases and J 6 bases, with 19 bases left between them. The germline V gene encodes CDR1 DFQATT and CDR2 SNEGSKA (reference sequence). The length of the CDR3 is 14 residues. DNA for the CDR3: TGCAGTGCCACTTACCCCGGGGTGGGGGATACGCAGTATTTT. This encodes CSATYPGVGDTQYF.

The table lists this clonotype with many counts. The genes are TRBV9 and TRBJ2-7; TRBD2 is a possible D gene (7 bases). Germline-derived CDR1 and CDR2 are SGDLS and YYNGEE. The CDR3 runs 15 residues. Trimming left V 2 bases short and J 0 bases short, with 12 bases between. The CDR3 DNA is TGTGCCAGCAGCGTTGGAGGGGGGGACTCCTACGAGCAGTACTTC. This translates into CASSVGGGDSYEQYF.

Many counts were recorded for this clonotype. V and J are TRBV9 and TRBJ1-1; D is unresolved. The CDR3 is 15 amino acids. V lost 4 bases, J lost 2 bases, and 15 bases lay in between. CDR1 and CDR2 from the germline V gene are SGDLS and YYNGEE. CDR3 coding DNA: TGTGCCAGCAGCCAAGTATACGATAGTAACACTGAAGCTTTCTTT. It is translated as CASSQVYDSNTEAFF. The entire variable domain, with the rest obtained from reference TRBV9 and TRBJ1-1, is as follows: DSGVTQTPKHLITATGQRVTLRCSPRSGDLSVYWYQQSLDQGLQFLIQYYNGEERAKGNILERFSAQQFPDLHSELNLSSLELGDSALYFCASSQVYDSNTEAFFGQGTRLTVV.

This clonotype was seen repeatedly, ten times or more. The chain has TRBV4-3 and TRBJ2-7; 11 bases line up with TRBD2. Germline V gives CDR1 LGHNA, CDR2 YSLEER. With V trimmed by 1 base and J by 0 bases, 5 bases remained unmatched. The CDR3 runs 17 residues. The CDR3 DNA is TGCGCCAGCAGCCAAGTCTTAACTAGCGGGAGCTCCTACGAGCAGTACTTC. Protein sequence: CASSQVLTSGSSYEQYF.

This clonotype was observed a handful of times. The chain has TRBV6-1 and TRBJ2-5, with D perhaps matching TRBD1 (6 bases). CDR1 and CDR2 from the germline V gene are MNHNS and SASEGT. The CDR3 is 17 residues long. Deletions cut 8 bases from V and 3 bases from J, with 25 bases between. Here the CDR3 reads CASSVNPPTGFEETQYF. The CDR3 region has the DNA TGTGCCAGCTCAGTCAACCCCCCTACAGGGTTCGAAGAGACCCAGTACTTC.

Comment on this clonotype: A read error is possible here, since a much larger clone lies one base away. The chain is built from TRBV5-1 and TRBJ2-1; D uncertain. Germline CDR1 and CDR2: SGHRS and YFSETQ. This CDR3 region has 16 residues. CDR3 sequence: CASSSPSESSYNEQSF. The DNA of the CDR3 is TGCGCCAGCAGCTCCCCCTCGGAGAGCTCCTACAATGAGCAGTCCTTC.